A single sample is the source of the 12 T cell receptor beta chains below, sequenced in a study of CD8 T cells in ankylosing spondylitis. TCRdb re-called the 5' RACE reads through MiXCR, storing one row per CDR3 protein. The sample contains hundreds of thousands of distinct CDR3 sequences, 30% to 35% of which appear only once. Sequenced input: blood, either unsorted or a sorted T cell fraction (not recorded which). The receptors derive from a male donor with ankylosing spondylitis or in good health (not recorded which).

This clonotype was picked up a small number of times. The chain carries TRBV5-1 and TRBJ2-5; tentative D call: TRBD2 (6 bases). V was trimmed by 2 bases and J by 4 bases, leaving 12 bases between them. The germline V gene encodes CDR1 SGHRS and CDR2 YFSETQ. The CDR3 is made up of 14 amino acids. CDR3 residues: CASSFLSGGETQYF. CDR3 DNA: TGCGCCAGCAGCTTCCTTAGCGGTGGAGAGACCCAGTACTTC. Looking up the rest from reference TRBV5-1 and TRBJ2-5 gives the full variable domain: KAGVTQTPRYLIKTRGQQVTLSCSPISGHRSVSWYQQTPGQGLQFLFEYFSETQRNKGNFPGRFSGRQFSNSRSEMNVSTLELGDSALYLCASSFLSGGETQYFGPGTRLLVL.

The J gene is TRBJ2-5, the V gene TRBV7-9; D gene unclear. Looked up from germline, CDR1 is SEHNR and CDR2 is FQNEAQ (reference sequence). The CDR3 covers 14 residues. V lost 4 bases to trimming and J lost 4 bases, with 13 bases between them. The CDR3 nucleotides read TGTGCCAGCAGCTCCGACCCACGGAGAGAGACCCAGTACTTC. It yields the protein CASSSDPRRETQYF. Full variable domain (missing parts from reference TRBV7-9 and TRBJ2-5): DTGVSQNPRHKITKRGQNVTFRCDPISEHNRLYWYRQTLGQGPEFLTYFQNEAQLEKSRLLSDRFSAERPKGSFSTLEIQRTEQGDSAMYLCASSSDPRRETQYFGPGTRLLVL.

The rearrangement links TRBV2 to TRBJ2-7, with D maybe TRBD1 (6 bases). Germline V gives CDR1 SNHLY, CDR2 FYNNEI. The CDR3 is made up of 17 amino acids. Trimming took 6 bases from V and 4 from J, leaving 25 bases between them. CDR3 sequence: CASSLDGSTGTKYEQYF. Here the CDR3 DNA reads TGTGCCAGCAGCTTGGACGGGTCTACAGGGACAAAATACGAGCAGTACTTC.

This clonotype occurred many times. This CDR3 reads CASSQPETGRGYTF. The CDR3 coding sequence is TGTGCCAGCAGTCAACCCGAGACAGGTCGAGGCTACACCTTC. The chain couples TRBV6-1 to TRBJ1-2; TRBD1 is a possible D gene (6 bases). Looked up from germline, CDR1 is MNHNS and CDR2 is SASEGT. The CDR3 sequence is 14 residues long. V shed 5 bases and J shed 8 bases, with 18 bases lying between them.

This chain connects TRBV3-1 to TRBJ2-7; TRBD2 aligns across 10 bases. There are 14 residues in the CDR3. Losses at the gene ends were 4 bases for V and 7 bases for J; bases not matched to a gene: 7. The germline V gene encodes CDR1 LGHDT and CDR2 YNNKEL (reference sequence). CDR3 DNA sequence: TGTGCCAGCAGCCGAGCGGGGGGGGCTTCGGAGCAGTACTTC. It translates to CASSRAGGASEQYF.

This clonotype has a handful of counts. The V gene is TRBV20-1, the J gene TRBJ1-3; D is perhaps TRBD1 (6 bases). CDR1 and CDR2 (germline): DFQATT, SNEGSKA (reference sequence). The V and J ends lost 1 base and 4 bases respectively, with 11 bases between them. The CDR3 length is 14 residues. The CDR3 loop is CSARVGASGNTIYF. In DNA form, the CDR3 reads TGCAGTGCTAGAGTGGGGGCGTCCGGAAACACCATATATTTT.

The chain is built from TRBV4-1 and TRBJ2-5; 7 bases match TRBD1. The ends lost 3 bases at V and 10 bases at J; junction bases unmatched: 11. Germline V lookup: CDR1 MGHRA, CDR2 YSYEKL. The CDR3 loop spans 14 amino acids. DNA of the CDR3: TGCGCCAGCAGCCAGACAGAGTACGCAGGGGGCCAGTACTTC. Translating it yields CASSQTEYAGGQYF.

A word on this clonotype: One end of the junction is discordant with germline, which a read error may explain. V and J are TRBV20-1 and TRBJ2-7; D may correspond to TRBD1 or TRBD2 (5 bases each). The germline V gene encodes CDR1 DFQATT and CDR2 SNEGSKA (reference sequence). The CDR3 runs to 17 residues. CDR3 bases: TGCTGTGCTAGCCCGGATAACCACCAGGGAAGCTCCTACGAGCAGTACTTC. This encodes CCASPDNHQGSSYEQYF.

This chain uses TRBV6-2 or TRBV6-3 with TRBJ1-1, with unresolved D. V lost 2 bases to trimming and J lost 8 bases, with 15 bases between them. The CDR3 covers 14 residues. CDR1 and CDR2 (germline): MNHEY, SVGEGT. The CDR3 sequence: CASSYARSLSEAFF. The CDR3 nucleotides are TGTGCCAGCAGTTACGCGCGATCCTTATCCGAAGCTTTCTTT.

This clonotype was picked up many times. At one end the junction does not follow the germline gene, possibly because of a read error. The V gene is TRBV29-1, the J gene TRBJ2-7; D unclear. The CDR3 has 13 residues. Germline V gene lookup returns CDR1 SQVTM and CDR2 ANQGSEA. CDR3 coding DNA: TGCAGCGTGGAAGATGGAAGGACCTACGAGCAGTACTTC. It codes for CSVEDGRTYEQYF.

J is TRBJ2-5 and V is TRBV29-1; D gene uncertain. Germline CDR1 is SQVTM and CDR2 is ANQGSEA. This CDR3 contains 12 residues. Trimming pared 3 bases from V and 7 bases from J, leaving 12 bases between. CDR3 in amino acids: CSVDEAVRTQYF. CDR3 DNA sequence: TGCAGCGTTGACGAGGCAGTTCGGACCCAGTACTTC.

There are a few counts of this clonotype. The chain recombines TRBV6-1 with TRBJ2-6; D may match TRBD1 or TRBD2 (6 bases each). The length of the CDR3 is 15 residues. Germline assignment: CDR1 MNHNS and CDR2 SASEGT. The V and J ends lost 5 bases and 2 bases respectively, with 10 bases between them. CDR3 bases: TGTGCCAGCAGTCCGGGGGCTACTGGGGCCAACGTCCTGACTTTC. Protein product: CASSPGATGANVLTF.